This is a list of T cell receptor beta chains from one sample in a study of shared clonotypes between healthy human individuals. Only in-frame clones appear in the TCRdb table, and some are missing; sequencing was by immunoSEQ multiplex PCR. The sample includes roughly 700,000 clones, 74% of them seen just once. What was sequenced was memory CD4+ T cells sorted from blood. The origin of the receptors is a woman aged 25 to 45 in good health. CDR3s include the opening cysteine and the closing phenylalanine or tryptophan. The order of the fields is D gene, J gene, clone size, V gene, CDR3 protein, CDR3 DNA. A D gene is named only where the DNA matches it firmly. Clone sizes are given selectively: once, few, many, or a class where the clone is expanded.

>TRBD2|TRBJ2-3|.|TRBV6-1
CASSEALAGGSTDTQYF
TGTGCCAGCAGTGAAGCTTTAGCGGGAGGGAGCACAGATACGCAGTATTTT
>.|TRBJ2-5|.|TRBV4-1
CASSQGWPEGETQYF
TGCGCCAGCAGCCAAGGGTGGCCCGAGGGAGAGACCCAGTACTTC
>.|TRBJ2-1|.|TRBV7-9
CASSQGGGSYNEQFF
TGTGCCAGCAGCCAGGGGGGCGGCTCCTACAATGAGCAGTTCTTC
>.|TRBJ1-4|.|TRBV6-5
CASRPQGKDEKLFF
TGTGCCAGCAGACCTCAGGGGAAGGATGAAAAACTGTTTTTT
>TRBD1|TRBJ2-1|few|TRBV2
CASTNPGTVYNEQFF
TGTGCCAGCACCAACCCCGGGACAGTATACAATGAGCAGTTCTTC
>TRBD2|TRBJ2-7|once|TRBV7-2
CASSPSGLSYEQYF
TGTGCCAGCAGCCCTAGCGGGCTCTCCTACGAGCAGTACTTC
>.|TRBJ2-5|few|TRBV5-4
CASSFDPGETQYF
TGTGCCAGCAGTTTCGACCCGGGGGAGACCCAGTACTTC
>TRBD1|TRBJ1-2|.|TRBV4-1
CASSQSTGEDYTF
TGCGCCAGCAGCCAGAGCACAGGGGAGGACTACACCTTC
>.|TRBJ2-7|.|TRBV7-2
CASSLRLWGTSYEQYF
TGTGCCAGCAGCTTGAGGCTCTGGGGGACCTCCTACGAGCAGTACTTC
>TRBD1|TRBJ1-5|.|TRBV6-1
CASRRDSPRPQHF
TGTGCCAGCAGGAGGGACAGCCCTCGGCCCCAGCATTTT
>.|TRBJ2-3|.|TRBV6-1
CASSVNRGTDTQYF
TGTGCCAGCAGTGTTAACCGGGGCACAGATACGCAGTATTTT
>.|TRBJ2-5|.|TRBV6-4
CASSHLFAAGETQYF
TGTGCCAGCAGCCACCTTTTTGCAGCTGGGGAGACCCAGTACTTC
>TRBD2|TRBJ2-3|.|TRBV30
CAWKTSGSIDTQYF
TGTGCCTGGAAGACTAGCGGGAGCATAGATACGCAGTATTTT
>.|TRBJ2-1|.|TRBV28
CASSLSLGDTTYNEQFF
TGTGCCAGCAGTTTGAGTCTAGGGGACACCACCTACAATGAGCAGTTCTTC
>TRBD2|TRBJ2-3|once|TRBV29-1
CSGGEGGTDTQYF
TGCAGCGGTGGGGAGGGAGGCACAGATACGCAGTATTTT
>.|TRBJ1-1|.|TRBV5-5
CASSLVGVAFF
TGTGCCAGCAGCTTGGTCGGAGTAGCTTTCTTT